Following are 29 T cell receptor beta chains from one sample sequenced in a study of blood T cell repertoires in COVID-19. Data came from immunoSEQ multiplex PCR; TCRdb stores just in-frame clones and leaves some out. The sample lists approximately 270,000 clones; roughly 88% were seen once. Sequences were obtained from PBMCs or T cells enriched from blood (not recorded which). These receptors all stem from a woman in her 30s who had recovered from COVID-19.

The chain joins TRBV9 to TRBJ1-5; 7 bases map to TRBD1. Per the germline V gene, CDR1 is SGDLS and CDR2 is YYNGEE. The V segment lost 1 base and the J segment 2 bases; nucleotides outside the gene matches: 0. The CDR3 length is 14 residues. This CDR3 is CASSVQGGNQPQHF. For the CDR3, the DNA is TGTGCCAGCAGCGTACAGGGGGGCAATCAGCCCCAGCATTTT.

Only one count was recorded for this clone. The chain recombines TRBV30 with TRBJ1-1; TRBD1 might be the D (5 bases). V was trimmed by 5 bases and J by 4 bases, leaving 14 bases between them. Germline CDR1 GTSNPN, CDR2 SVGIG (reference sequence). The CDR3 is 13 amino acids. CDR3 in amino acids: CAWAQGWSTEAFF. The CDR3 DNA follows: TGTGCCTGGGCCCAGGGATGGAGCACTGAAGCTTTCTTT.

The rearrangement uses TRBV19 and TRBJ2-3; 8 bases fit TRBD2. The V gene end was trimmed by 4 bases and the J gene end by 2 bases; junction bases not matched to a gene: 8. The CDR3 is 16 amino acids. Germline loops: CDR1 LNHDA, CDR2 SQIVND (reference sequence). The CDR3 coding sequence is TGTGCCAGTAGTAGTCCGGGACTAGGCCACACAGATACGCAGTATTTT. Its translation: CASSSPGLGHTDTQYF.

V is TRBV7-2 and J is TRBJ1-2; D not resolved. There are 14 residues in the CDR3. V dropped 1 base and J dropped 4 bases, with 10 bases sitting between them. Germline V lookup: CDR1 SGHTA, CDR2 FQGNSA. Here the CDR3 reads CASSLGVISYGYTF. CDR3 bases: TGTGCCAGCAGCTTAGGAGTGATCTCCTATGGCTACACCTTC.

V and J are TRBV28 and TRBJ2-7; the D is unclear. This CDR3 has 12 residues. Trimming pared 5 bases from V and 4 bases from J, leaving 9 bases between. CDR1 and CDR2 (germline): MDHEN, SYDVKM. The DNA for the CDR3 is TGTGCCAGCAGTACCATAGAATACGAGCAGTACTTC. It is translated as CASSTIEYEQYF.

The chain links TRBV7-9 to TRBJ1-5; possibly TRBD1 for D (6 bases). Germline CDR1 SEHNR, CDR2 FQNEAQ (reference sequence). CDR3 size: 16 residues. Trimming removed 5 bases at V and 0 bases at J, with 14 bases between. The CDR3 loop is CASSPRGGDSNQPQHF. The CDR3 bases are TGTGCCAGCAGCCCGCGGGGGGGCGATAGCAATCAGCCCCAGCATTTT. Together with reference TRBV7-9 and TRBJ1-5, the CDR3 gives the full variable domain: DTGVSQNPRHKITKRGQNVTFRCDPISEHNRLYWYRQTLGQGPEFLTYFQNEAQLEKSRLLSDRFSAERPKGSFSTLEIQRTEQGDSAMYLCASSPRGGDSNQPQHFGDGTRLSIL.

The chain carries TRBV19 and TRBJ2-1; TRBD2 aligns across 9 bases. CDR1 and CDR2 (germline): LNHDA, SQIVND (reference sequence). The CDR3 contains 17 residues. The CDR3 protein is CGPLAGAPGLAYNEQFF. In nucleotides, the CDR3 is TGTGGCCCACTGGCAGGGGCCCCGGGACTAGCTTACAATGAGCAGTTCTTC.

The CDR3 loop is CASSLWPPMTRLSTDTQYF. The CDR3 region has the DNA TGTGCCAGCAGCTTATGGCCCCCTATGACGAGACTTAGCACAGATACGCAGTATTTT. J is TRBJ2-3 and V is TRBV11-2, with unresolved D. V was cut by 2 bases and J by 0 bases, with 21 bases left in between. CDR3 length: 19 amino acids. The germline V gene has CDR1 SGHAT and CDR2 FQNNGV.

The CDR3 nucleotides are TGTGCCAGCAGCCGGGACTGGAGGTACGAGCAGTACTTC. Amino acids: CASSRDWRYEQYF. V is TRBV6-5 and J is TRBJ2-7; a possible D gene is TRBD2 (6 bases). The germline CDR1 and CDR2 sequences are MNHEY and SVGAGI. The CDR3 totals 13 residues. V was trimmed by 6 bases and J by 4 bases, leaving 13 bases between them.

This clone was found a few times. This chain connects TRBV19 to TRBJ1-1; D is unresolved. CDR1 and CDR2 (germline): LNHDA, SQIVND (reference sequence). The V end lost 5 bases, the J end lost 4 bases, and 11 bases lay between the germline ends. The CDR3 is made up of 13 amino acids. In DNA, the CDR3 is TGTGCCAGTAGTCTGGGAGCGGGCACTGAAGCTTTCTTT. This translates into CASSLGAGTEAFF.

V gene TRBV6-5 combines with J gene TRBJ2-5; D is perhaps TRBD2 (5 bases). CDR1 is MNHEY and CDR2 is SVGAGI in the germline V gene. The ends were cut back, 5 bases at V and 5 bases at J, with 6 bases in the middle. CDR3 size: 11 residues. DNA for the CDR3: TGTGCCAGCAGTACGGGGGAGACCCAGTACTTC. Its protein is CASSTGETQYF.

The chain has TRBV12-5 and TRBJ1-1; D is ambiguous. The CDR3 is made up of 12 amino acids. The germline V gene has CDR1 LGHNT and CDR2 FRNRAP. V gave up 4 bases and J gave up 1 base, with 4 bases separating them. CDR3 protein: CASGYRNTEAFF. The CDR3 nucleotides read TGTGCTAGTGGTTATAGGAACACTGAAGCTTTCTTT.

This sequence joins TRBV15 and TRBJ2-7, with a tentative D call TRBD1 (5 bases). The CDR3 consists of 15 residues. Looked up from germline, CDR1 is LNHNV and CDR2 is YYDKDF (reference sequence). Trimming left V 4 bases short and J 0 bases short, with 13 bases between. The CDR3 sequence: CATSIGPGNSYEQYF. CDR3 DNA: TGTGCCACCAGCATCGGGCCAGGGAACTCCTACGAGCAGTACTTC.

The chain links TRBV7-9 to TRBJ1-5, with 9 bases identical to TRBD1. From germline, CDR1 is SEHNR and CDR2 FQNEAQ (reference sequence). The V segment lost 5 bases and the J segment 6 bases; nucleotides outside the gene matches: 11. The CDR3 is 16 amino acids. The CDR3 coding sequence is TGTGCCAGCAGCCCTGGACCGGGACAGGGACCTCAGCCCCAGCATTTT. Its protein is CASSPGPGQGPQPQHF.

V gene TRBV7-2 combines with J gene TRBJ1-5; TRBD1 agrees at 7 bases. V was clipped by 2 bases and J by 7 bases; unmatched bases: 8. The length of the CDR3 is 15 residues. From germline, CDR1 is SGHTA and CDR2 FQGNSA. The CDR3 loop reads CASSLIWTGEQPQHF. The CDR3 nucleotides read TGTGCCAGCAGCTTAATCTGGACAGGAGAGCAGCCCCAGCATTTT.

This clone was seen a handful of times. This chain uses TRBV4-1 with TRBJ2-7; 8 bases are a match to TRBD2. Per germline, CDR1 MGHRA and CDR2 YSYEKL. Trimming cost V 4 bases and J 6 bases; bases outside gene matches: 17. The CDR3 covers 17 residues. CDR3 DNA sequence: TGCGCCAGCAGCCCCGGGGTCAGAACGGGAGGGTCGGGCGAGCAGTACTTC. This translates into CASSPGVRTGGSGEQYF.

This rearrangement joins TRBV4-1 to TRBJ1-2, with TRBD1 matching 9 bases. The V and J ends lost 2 bases and 2 bases, in that order; junction bases with no gene match: 3. Germline V gene sequence: CDR1 MGHRA, CDR2 YSYEKL. This CDR3 spans 15 amino acids. CDR3 residues: CASSQPTGGNYGYTF. CDR3 DNA: TGCGCCAGCAGCCAACCGACAGGGGGAAACTATGGCTACACCTTC.

The rearrangement joins TRBV7-9 to TRBJ2-7; TRBD2 agrees at 15 bases. Germline lookup yields CDR1 SEHNR and CDR2 FQNEAQ (reference sequence). V dropped 4 bases and J dropped 0; count of bases not matched to a gene: 4. The CDR3 loop spans 17 amino acids. The CDR3: CASSSRTSGRASYEQYF. CDR3 nucleotides: TGTGCCAGCAGCTCTCGGACTAGCGGGAGGGCCTCCTACGAGCAGTACTTC. The full variable domain, completed using reference TRBV7-9 and TRBJ2-7, is DTGVSQNPRHKITKRGQNVTFRCDPISEHNRLYWYRQTLGQGPEFLTYFQNEAQLEKSRLLSDRFSAERPKGSFSTLEIQRTEQGDSAMYLCASSSRTSGRASYEQYFGPGTRLTVT.

V gene TRBV19 combines with J gene TRBJ2-1; 10 nucleotides align to TRBD2. From germline, CDR1 is LNHDA and CDR2 SQIVND (reference sequence). This CDR3 contains 16 residues. Trimming at V came to 0 bases and at J to 4 bases, leaving 3 bases not matched to a gene. CDR3 amino acids: CASSIELAGWYNEQFF. CDR3 sequence (DNA): TGTGCCAGTAGTATAGAACTAGCGGGGTGGTACAATGAGCAGTTCTTC.

The gene calls are TRBV2 and TRBJ1-6; D may be TRBD1 (5 bases). From germline, CDR1 is SNHLY and CDR2 FYNNEI. With 6 bases removed from V and 7 bases from J, the gap between germline ends came to 10 bases. The CDR3 covers 13 residues. As DNA, the CDR3 is TGTGCCAGCAGCCCGGGGGGGAATTCACCCCTCCACTTT. This translates into CASSPGGNSPLHF.

The CDR3 loop reads CSARQGGGYTF. CDR3 in DNA: TGCAGCGCAAGACAGGGGGGCGGCTACACCTTC. The V call is TRBV29-1, the J call TRBJ1-2, with TRBD1 matching 9 bases. The length of the CDR3 is 11 residues. Unmatched junction bases numbered 5, after V lost 7 bases and J lost 8 bases. CDR1 and CDR2 (germline): SQVTM, ANQGSEA.

V gene TRBV9 combines with J gene TRBJ2-3; 9 nucleotides line up with TRBD2. V shed 0 bases, J shed 3 bases, and the junction held 8 bases outside the gene matches. Germline-derived CDR1 and CDR2 are SGDLS and YYNGEE. The CDR3 runs to 17 residues. The chain's CDR3 is CASSVAAGLASTDTQYF. The CDR3 DNA reads as TGTGCCAGCAGCGTAGCCGCCGGACTAGCGTCTACAGATACGCAGTATTTT.

The chain combines TRBV9 with TRBJ2-7; TRBD2 agrees at 8 bases. Trimming removed 0 bases from V and 3 bases from J; junction bases left unmatched: 2. The CDR3 sequence is 14 residues long. From germline, CDR1 is SGDLS and CDR2 YYNGEE. This CDR3 is CASSVGTSRYEQYF. The CDR3 region has the DNA TGTGCCAGCAGCGTAGGGACTAGCCGCTACGAGCAGTACTTC.

This clone was seen once. V is TRBV5-8 and J is TRBJ1-1; unclear D gene. The length of the CDR3 is 14 residues. Trimming cost V 0 bases and J 4 bases, with 10 bases left between them. Germline V gene sequence: CDR1 SGHTS, CDR2 YDEGEE. This CDR3 reads CASSLARGSTEAFF. The CDR3 DNA sequence: TGTGCCAGCAGCTTGGCCCGGGGTTCCACTGAAGCTTTCTTT. The full variable domain, with the rest looked up from reference TRBV5-8 and TRBJ1-1, is EAGVTQSPTHLIKTRGQQATLRCSPISGHTSVYWYQQALGLGLQFLLWYDEGEERNRGNFPPRFSGRQFPNYSSELNVNALELEDSALYLCASSLARGSTEAFFGQGTRLTVV.

The chain joins TRBV5-4 to TRBJ2-5; D may be TRBD1 (5 bases). CDR3 length: 14 amino acids. V lost 4 bases, J lost 1 base, and 11 bases lay in between. Germline V CDR1 and CDR2: SGHNT, YYREEE (reference sequence). CDR3 DNA sequence: TGTGCCAGCAGCAGTAGGGGTACCCAAGAGACCCAGTACTTC. Amino acids: CASSSRGTQETQYF.

This chain connects TRBV6-5 to TRBJ1-4, with 8 bases that match TRBD1. This CDR3 is 15 amino acids long. With 0 bases clipped from V and 7 bases from J, the junction kept 4 bases outside the gene matches. The V gene's germline CDR1 is MNHEY and CDR2 SVGAGI. The CDR3 sequence: CASSYSQGAFEKLFF. Here the CDR3 DNA reads TGTGCCAGCAGTTACTCGCAGGGGGCGTTTGAAAAACTGTTTTTT.

The chain joins TRBV29-1 to TRBJ2-7; 15 nucleotides line up with TRBD2. Per germline, CDR1 SQVTM and CDR2 ANQGSEA. The J segment lost 6 bases and the V segment lost 4 bases, leaving 4 bases of the junction unmatched. This CDR3 is 14 amino acids long. In DNA form, the CDR3 reads TGCAGCGTTGCCGGACTAGCGGGGGGGCGCGAGCAGTACTTC. It specifies CSVAGLAGGREQYF.

The chain links TRBV18 to TRBJ1-2; 8 nucleotides line up with TRBD1. This CDR3 comprises 15 residues. The germline CDR1 and CDR2 sequences are KGHSH and LQKENI. J lost 8 bases, V lost 3 bases, and 11 bases had no gene match. For the CDR3, the DNA is TGTGCCAGCTCACCGGAGGGACAGGTGGCGTTGGGCTACACCTTC. Translation: CASSPEGQVALGYTF.

The rearrangement links TRBV2 to TRBJ1-4; 8 positions match TRBD1. CDR1 and CDR2 (germline): SNHLY, FYNNEI. J lost 3 bases, V lost 3 bases, and 3 bases had no gene match. This CDR3 has 15 amino acids. The CDR3 bases are TGTGCCAGCAGTGATCTGACAGGGGCTAATGAAAAACTGTTTTTT. It yields the protein CASSDLTGANEKLFF.